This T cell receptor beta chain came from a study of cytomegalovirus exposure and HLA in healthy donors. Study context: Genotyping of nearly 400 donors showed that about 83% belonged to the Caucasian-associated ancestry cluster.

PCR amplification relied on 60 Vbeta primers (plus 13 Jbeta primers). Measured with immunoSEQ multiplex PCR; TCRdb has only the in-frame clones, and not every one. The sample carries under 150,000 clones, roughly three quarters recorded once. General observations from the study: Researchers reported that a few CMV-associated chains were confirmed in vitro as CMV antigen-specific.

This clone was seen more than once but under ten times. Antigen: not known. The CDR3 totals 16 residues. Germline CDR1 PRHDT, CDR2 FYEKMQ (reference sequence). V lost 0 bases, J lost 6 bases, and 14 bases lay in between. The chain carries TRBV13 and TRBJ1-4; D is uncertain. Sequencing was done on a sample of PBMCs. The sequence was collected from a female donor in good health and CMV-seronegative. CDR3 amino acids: CASSLGTADGDEKLFF. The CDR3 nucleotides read TGTGCCAGCAGCTTAGGCACAGCGGACGGGGATGAAAAACTGTTTTTT.